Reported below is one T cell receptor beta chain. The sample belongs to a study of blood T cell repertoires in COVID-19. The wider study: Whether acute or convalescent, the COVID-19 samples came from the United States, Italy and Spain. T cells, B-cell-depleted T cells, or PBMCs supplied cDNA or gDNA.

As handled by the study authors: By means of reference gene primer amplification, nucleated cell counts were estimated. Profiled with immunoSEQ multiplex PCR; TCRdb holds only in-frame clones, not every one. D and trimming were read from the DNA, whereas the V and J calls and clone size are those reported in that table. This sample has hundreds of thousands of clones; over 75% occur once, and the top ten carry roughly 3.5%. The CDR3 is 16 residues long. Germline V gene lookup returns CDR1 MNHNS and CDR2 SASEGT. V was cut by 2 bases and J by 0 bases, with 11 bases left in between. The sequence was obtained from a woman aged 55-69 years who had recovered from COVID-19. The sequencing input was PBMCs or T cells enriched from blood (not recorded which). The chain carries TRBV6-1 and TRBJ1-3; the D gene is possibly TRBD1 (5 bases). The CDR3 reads CASSETGALSGNTIYF. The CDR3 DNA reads TGTGCCAGCAGTGAAACTGGGGCCCTCTCTGGAAACACCATATATTTT.